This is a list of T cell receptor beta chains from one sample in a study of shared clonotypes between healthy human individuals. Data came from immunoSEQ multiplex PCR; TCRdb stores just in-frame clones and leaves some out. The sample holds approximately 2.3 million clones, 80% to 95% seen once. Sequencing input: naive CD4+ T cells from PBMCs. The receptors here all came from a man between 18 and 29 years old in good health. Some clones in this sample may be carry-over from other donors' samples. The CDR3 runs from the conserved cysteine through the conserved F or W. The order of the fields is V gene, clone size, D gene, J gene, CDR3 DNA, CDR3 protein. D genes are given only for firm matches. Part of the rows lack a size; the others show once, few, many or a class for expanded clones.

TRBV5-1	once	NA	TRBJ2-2	TGCGCCAGCAGCTTGGTAGCCGTCGGGAGTGGGACCGGGGAGCTGTTTTTT	CASSLVAVGSGTGELFF
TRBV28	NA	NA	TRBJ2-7	TGTGCCAGCAGCCGGCAGGAGCCCTACGAGCAGTACTTC	CASSRQEPYEQYF
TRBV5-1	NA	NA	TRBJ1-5	TGCGCCAGCAGCCCGACGGGGGGTGAGGGAAGCAATCAGCCCCAGCATTTT	CASSPTGGEGSNQPQHF
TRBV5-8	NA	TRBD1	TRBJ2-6	TGTGCCAGCAGCGACCGGGACAGGGCATCCTCTGGGGCCAACGTCCTGACTTTC	CASSDRDRASSGANVLTF
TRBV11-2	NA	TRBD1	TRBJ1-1	TGTGCCAGCAGCCCCGACAGGGACACTGAAGCTTTCTTT	CASSPDRDTEAFF
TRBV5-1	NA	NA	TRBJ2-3	TGCGCCAGCAGCTTGGTGGGCGGGATCACAGATACGCAGTATTTT	CASSLVGGITDTQYF
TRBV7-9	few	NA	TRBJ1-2	TGTGCCAGCAGCTTAGTAGCGACAGGTGCAGCTAACTATGGCTACACCTTC	CASSLVATGAANYGYTF
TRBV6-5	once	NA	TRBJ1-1	TGTGCCAGCAGTTATTCCACAGACGGGCGTGAAGCTTTCTTT	CASSYSTDGREAFF
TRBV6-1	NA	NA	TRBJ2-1	TGTGCCAGCAGTGAATATCAGGTCTACAATGAGCAGTTCTTC	CASSEYQVYNEQFF
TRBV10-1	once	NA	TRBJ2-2	TGCGCCAGCAGTGGACGGGCCGGGGAGCTGTTTTTT	CASSGRAGELFF
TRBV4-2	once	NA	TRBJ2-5	TGTGCCAGCAGCCATGACCGGGGCTCTACGGAACGGGAGACCCAGTACTTC	CASSHDRGSTERETQYF
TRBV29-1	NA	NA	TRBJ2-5	TGCAGCGTTGAGGGTCCGGCAAACCAAGAGACCCAGTACTTC	CSVEGPANQETQYF
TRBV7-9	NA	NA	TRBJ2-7	TGTGCCAGCAGCTCCCGCCCGGGAGTCTACGAGCAGTACTTC	CASSSRPGVYEQYF
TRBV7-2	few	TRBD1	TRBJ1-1	TGTGCCAGCAGCTTAGAAAACAGGGGAGGGGGAAAAGCTTTCTTT	CASSLENRGGGKAFF
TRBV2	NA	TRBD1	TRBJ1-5	TGTGCCAGCAGTGGGGGGACAGGGACTAATCAGCCCCAGCATTTT	CASSGGTGTNQPQHF
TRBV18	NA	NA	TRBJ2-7	TGTGCCAGCTCACCTGGACGGAACGCCGACCAGTACTTC	CASSPGRNADQYF
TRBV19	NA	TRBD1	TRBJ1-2	TGTGCCAGTAGTGGGGTCCCAGGGGGCGCCAGCTATGGCTACACCTTC	CASSGVPGGASYGYTF
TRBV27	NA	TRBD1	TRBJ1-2	TGTGCCAGCAGTTTATCCCGGGACAGGGGGCCCGTCGGGGTTGGCTACACCTTC	CASSLSRDRGPVGVGYTF
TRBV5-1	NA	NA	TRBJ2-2	TGCGCCAGCAGCCTAACTGTGAACACCGGGGAGCTGTTTTTT	CASSLTVNTGELFF
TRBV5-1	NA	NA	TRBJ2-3	TGCGCCAGCAGCCAACAGGGCGGGGATACGCAGTATTTT	CASSQQGGDTQYF